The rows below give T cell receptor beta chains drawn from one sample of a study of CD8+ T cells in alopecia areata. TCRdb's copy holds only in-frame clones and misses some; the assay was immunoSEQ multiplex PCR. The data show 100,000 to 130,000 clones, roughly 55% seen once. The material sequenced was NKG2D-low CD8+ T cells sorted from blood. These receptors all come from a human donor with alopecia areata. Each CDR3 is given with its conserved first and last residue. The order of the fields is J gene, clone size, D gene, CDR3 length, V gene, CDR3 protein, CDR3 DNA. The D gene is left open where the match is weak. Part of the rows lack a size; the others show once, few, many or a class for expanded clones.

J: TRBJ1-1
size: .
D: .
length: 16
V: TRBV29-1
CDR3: CSVMGQWSAANTEAFF
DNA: TGCAGCGTTATGGGACAATGGAGTGCAGCGAACACTGAAGCTTTCTTT

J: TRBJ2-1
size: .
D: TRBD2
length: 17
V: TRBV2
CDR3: CASSELGLGTNGHEQFF
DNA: TGTGCCAGCAGTGAACTTGGGTTGGGGACTAACGGCCATGAGCAGTTCTTC

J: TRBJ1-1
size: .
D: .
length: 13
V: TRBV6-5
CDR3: CASRFGTNTEAFF
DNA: TGTGCCAGCAGGTTCGGGACGAACACTGAAGCTTTCTTT

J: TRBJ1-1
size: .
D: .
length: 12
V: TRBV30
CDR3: CAWTIWGTEAFF
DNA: TGTGCCTGGACAATTTGGGGCACTGAAGCTTTCTTT

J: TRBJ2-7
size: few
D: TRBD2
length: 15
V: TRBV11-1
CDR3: CASSLGTSGAYEQYF
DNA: TGTGCCAGCAGCTTGGGGACTAGCGGGGCCTACGAGCAGTACTTC

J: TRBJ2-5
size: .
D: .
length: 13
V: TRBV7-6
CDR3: CASSPGMQETQYF
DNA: TGTGCCAGCAGCCCAGGGATGCAAGAGACCCAGTACTTC

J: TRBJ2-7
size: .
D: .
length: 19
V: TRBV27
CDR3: CASSLSNGAKRITTYEQYF
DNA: TGTGCCAGCAGTTTATCCAACGGGGCAAAGCGAATAACTACATACGAGCAGTACTTC

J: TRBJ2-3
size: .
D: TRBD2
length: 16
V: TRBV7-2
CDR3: CASSGGTSGTTDTQYF
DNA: TGTGCCAGCAGCGGTGGGACTAGCGGGACCACAGATACGCAGTATTTT

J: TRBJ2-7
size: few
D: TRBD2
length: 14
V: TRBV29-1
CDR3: CSVELYGTTVEQYF
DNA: TGCAGCGTTGAACTATATGGGACTACGGTGGAGCAGTACTTC

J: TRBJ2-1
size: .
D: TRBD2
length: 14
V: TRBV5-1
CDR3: CASSLAGGPNEQFF
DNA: TGCGCCAGCAGCTTAGCGGGAGGGCCCAATGAGCAGTTCTTC

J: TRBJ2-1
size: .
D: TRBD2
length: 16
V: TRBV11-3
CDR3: CASSLEGLAFNNEQFF
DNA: TGTGCCAGCAGCTTAGAGGGACTAGCCTTTAACAATGAGCAGTTCTTC

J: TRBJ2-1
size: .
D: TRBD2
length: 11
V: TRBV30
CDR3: CATLAGNEQFF
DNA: TGTGCCACGCTAGCGGGAAATGAGCAGTTCTTC

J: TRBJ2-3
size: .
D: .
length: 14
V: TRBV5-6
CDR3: CASSPGLLSNTQYF
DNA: TGTGCCAGCAGCCCGGGGCTTCTTTCAAATACGCAGTATTTT

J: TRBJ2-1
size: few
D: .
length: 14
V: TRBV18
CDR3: CASSPERSYNEQFF
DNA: TGTGCCAGCTCACCGGAGCGTTCCTACAATGAGCAGTTCTTC

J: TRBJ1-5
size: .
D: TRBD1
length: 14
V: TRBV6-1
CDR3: CASRLQGWDQPQHF
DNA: TGTGCCAGCAGGCTACAGGGGTGGGACCAGCCCCAGCATTTT

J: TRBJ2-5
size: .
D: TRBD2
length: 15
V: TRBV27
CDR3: CASRTWRETEQTQYF
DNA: TGTGCCAGCAGAACTTGGCGGGAGACGGAACAGACCCAGTACTTC

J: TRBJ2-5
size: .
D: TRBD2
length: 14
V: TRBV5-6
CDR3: CASSLVPSGETQYF
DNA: TGTGCCAGCAGCTTGGTTCCTAGCGGGGAGACCCAGTACTTC

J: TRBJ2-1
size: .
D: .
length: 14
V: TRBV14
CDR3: CASSQVKSYNEQFF
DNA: TGTGCCAGCAGCCAAGTAAAGTCCTACAATGAGCAGTTCTTC

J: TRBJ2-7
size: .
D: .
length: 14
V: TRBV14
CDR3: CASSQAETGNEQYF
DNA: TGTGCCAGCAGCCAAGCAGAAACAGGGAACGAGCAGTACTTC

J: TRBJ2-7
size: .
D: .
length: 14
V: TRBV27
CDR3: CASRTKGEGYEQYF
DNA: TGTGCCAGCAGAACGAAGGGGGAGGGCTACGAGCAGTACTTC

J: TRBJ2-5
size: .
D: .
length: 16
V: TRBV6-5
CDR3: CASSYSVAGPQETQYF
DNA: TGTGCCAGCAGTTACTCGGTTGCAGGGCCCCAAGAGACCCAGTACTTC

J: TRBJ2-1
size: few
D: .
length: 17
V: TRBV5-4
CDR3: CASSLAGDYRSYNEQFF
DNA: TGTGCCAGCAGCTTGGCCGGTGACTATCGCTCCTACAATGAGCAGTTCTTC

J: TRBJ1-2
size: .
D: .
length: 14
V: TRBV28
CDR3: CASSLLGEDYGYTF
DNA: TGTGCCAGCAGTCTGCTTGGGGAGGACTATGGCTACACCTTC

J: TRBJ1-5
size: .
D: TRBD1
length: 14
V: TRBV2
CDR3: CASTRGREGQPQHF
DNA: TGTGCCAGCACCAGGGGGAGGGAGGGTCAGCCCCAGCATTTT

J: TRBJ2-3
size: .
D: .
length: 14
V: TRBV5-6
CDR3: CASSLFRFPDTQYF
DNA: TGTGCCAGCAGCTTGTTTCGGTTCCCAGATACGCAGTATTTT